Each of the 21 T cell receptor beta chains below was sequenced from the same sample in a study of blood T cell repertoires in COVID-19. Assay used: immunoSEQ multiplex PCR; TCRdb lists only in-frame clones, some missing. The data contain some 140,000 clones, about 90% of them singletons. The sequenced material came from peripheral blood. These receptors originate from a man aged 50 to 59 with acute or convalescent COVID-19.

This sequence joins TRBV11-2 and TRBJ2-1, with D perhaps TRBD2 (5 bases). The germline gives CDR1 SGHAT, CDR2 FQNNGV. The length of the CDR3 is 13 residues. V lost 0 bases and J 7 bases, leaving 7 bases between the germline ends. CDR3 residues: CASSLDPGNEQFF. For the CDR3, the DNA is TGTGCCAGCAGCTTAGATCCGGGGAATGAGCAGTTCTTC.

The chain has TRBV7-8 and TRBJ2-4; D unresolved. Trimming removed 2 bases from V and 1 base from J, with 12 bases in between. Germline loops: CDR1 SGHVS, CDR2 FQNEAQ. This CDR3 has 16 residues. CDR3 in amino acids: CASSLRSSRAKNIQYF. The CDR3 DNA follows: TGTGCCAGCAGCTTACGGTCTAGTAGGGCCAAAAACATTCAGTACTTC.

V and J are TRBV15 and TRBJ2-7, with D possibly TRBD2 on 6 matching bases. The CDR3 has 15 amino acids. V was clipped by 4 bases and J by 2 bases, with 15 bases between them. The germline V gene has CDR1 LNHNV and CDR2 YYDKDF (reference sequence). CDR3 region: CATSTGGAGAYEQYF. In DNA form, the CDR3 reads TGTGCCACCAGCACCGGCGGGGCGGGCGCCTACGAGCAGTACTTC.

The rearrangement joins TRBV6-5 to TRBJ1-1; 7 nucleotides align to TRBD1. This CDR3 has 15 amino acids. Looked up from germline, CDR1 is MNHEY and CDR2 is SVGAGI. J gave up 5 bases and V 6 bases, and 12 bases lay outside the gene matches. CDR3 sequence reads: CASRESTGQRTEAFF. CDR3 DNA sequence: TGTGCCAGCAGGGAGTCGACAGGGCAAAGGACTGAAGCTTTCTTT.

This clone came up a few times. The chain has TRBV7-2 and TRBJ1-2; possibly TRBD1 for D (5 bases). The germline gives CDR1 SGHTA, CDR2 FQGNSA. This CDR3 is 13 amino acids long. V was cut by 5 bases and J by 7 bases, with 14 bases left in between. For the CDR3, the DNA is TGTGCCAGCAGCATCTCCCTGGGGGGTGGCTACACCTTC. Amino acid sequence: CASSISLGGGYTF.

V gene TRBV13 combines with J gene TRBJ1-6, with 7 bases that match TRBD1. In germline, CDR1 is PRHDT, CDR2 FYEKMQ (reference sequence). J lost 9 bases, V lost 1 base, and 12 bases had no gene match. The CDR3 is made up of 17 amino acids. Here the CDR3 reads CASSLVSTAGGSSPLHF. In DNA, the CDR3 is TGTGCCAGCAGCTTAGTATCCACGGCAGGGGGTAGTTCACCCCTCCACTTT.

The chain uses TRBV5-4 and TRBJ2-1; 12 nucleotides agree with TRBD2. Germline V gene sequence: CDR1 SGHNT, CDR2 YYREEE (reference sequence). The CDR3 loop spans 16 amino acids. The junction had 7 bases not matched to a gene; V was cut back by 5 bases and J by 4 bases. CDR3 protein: CASSFAGTSGYNEQFF. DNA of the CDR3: TGTGCCAGCAGTTTTGCCGGGACTAGCGGGTACAATGAGCAGTTCTTC.

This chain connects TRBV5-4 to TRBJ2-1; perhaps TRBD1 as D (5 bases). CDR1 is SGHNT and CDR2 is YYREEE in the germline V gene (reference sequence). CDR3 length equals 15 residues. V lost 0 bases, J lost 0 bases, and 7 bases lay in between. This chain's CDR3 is CASSLAQGSYNEQFF. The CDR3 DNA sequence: TGTGCCAGCAGCTTGGCCCAGGGCTCCTACAATGAGCAGTTCTTC.

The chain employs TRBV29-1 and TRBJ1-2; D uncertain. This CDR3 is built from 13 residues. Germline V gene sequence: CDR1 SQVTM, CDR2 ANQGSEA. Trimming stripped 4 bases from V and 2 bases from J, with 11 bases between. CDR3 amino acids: CSVGSGPNYGYTF. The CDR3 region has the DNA TGCAGCGTTGGGAGCGGCCCCAACTATGGCTACACCTTC.

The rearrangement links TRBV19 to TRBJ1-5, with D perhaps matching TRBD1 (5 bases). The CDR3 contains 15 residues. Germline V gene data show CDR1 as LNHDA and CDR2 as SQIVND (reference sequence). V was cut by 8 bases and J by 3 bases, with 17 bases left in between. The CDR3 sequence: CASDPLGGSNQPQHF. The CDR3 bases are TGTGCCAGTGACCCTCTCGGGGGGTCCAATCAGCCCCAGCATTTT.

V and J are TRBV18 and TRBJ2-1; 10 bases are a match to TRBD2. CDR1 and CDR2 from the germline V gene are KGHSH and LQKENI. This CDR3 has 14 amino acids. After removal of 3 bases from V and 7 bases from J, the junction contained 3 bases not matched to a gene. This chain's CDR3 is CASSPLAGDNEQFF. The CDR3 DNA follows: TGTGCCAGCTCACCTCTAGCGGGAGATAATGAGCAGTTCTTC.

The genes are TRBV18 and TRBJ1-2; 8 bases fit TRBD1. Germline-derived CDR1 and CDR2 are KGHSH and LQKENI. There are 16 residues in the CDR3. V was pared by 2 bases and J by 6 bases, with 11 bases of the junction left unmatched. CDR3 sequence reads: CASSPREAGGRNGYTF. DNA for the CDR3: TGTGCCAGCTCACCAAGGGAGGCAGGGGGCAGGAATGGCTACACCTTC.

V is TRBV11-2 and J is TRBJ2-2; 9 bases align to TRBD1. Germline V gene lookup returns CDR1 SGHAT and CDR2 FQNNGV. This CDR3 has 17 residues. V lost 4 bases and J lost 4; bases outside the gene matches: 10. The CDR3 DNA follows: TGTGCCAGCAGCTCAGGACAGGGGATAGTGAGCACCGGGGAGCTGTTTTTT. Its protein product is CASSSGQGIVSTGELFF.

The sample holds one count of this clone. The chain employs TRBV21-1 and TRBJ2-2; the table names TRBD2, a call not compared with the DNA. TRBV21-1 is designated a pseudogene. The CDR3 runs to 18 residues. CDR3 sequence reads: CASSKRAQEREKTGELFF. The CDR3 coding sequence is TGTGCCAGCAGCAAAAGGGCTCAGGAGCGGGAGAAGACCGGGGAGCTGTTTTTT.

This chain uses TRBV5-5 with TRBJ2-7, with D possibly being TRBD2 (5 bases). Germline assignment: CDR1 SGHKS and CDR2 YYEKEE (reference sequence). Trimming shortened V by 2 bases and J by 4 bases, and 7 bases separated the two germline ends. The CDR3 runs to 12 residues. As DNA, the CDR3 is TGTGCCAGCAGCTTCTGGAGGTACGAGCAGTACGTC. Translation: CASSFWRYEQYV.

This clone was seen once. The CDR3 region is CAWRPLGYNEQFF. The CDR3 DNA reads as TGTGCCTGGAGGCCTCTCGGGTACAATGAGCAGTTCTTC. V is TRBV30 and J is TRBJ2-1; D call uncertain. Germline V gene lookup returns CDR1 GTSNPN and CDR2 SVGIG (reference sequence). Trimming took off 3 bases at V and 4 bases at J, with 10 bases between the two ends. The CDR3 totals 13 residues. The full variable domain, with the rest looked up from reference TRBV30 and TRBJ2-1, is SQTIHQWPATLVQPVGSPLSLECTVEGTSNPNLYWYRQAAGRGLQLLFYSVGIGQISSEVPQNLSASRPQDRQFILSSKKLLLSDSGFYLCAWRPLGYNEQFFGPGTRLTVL.

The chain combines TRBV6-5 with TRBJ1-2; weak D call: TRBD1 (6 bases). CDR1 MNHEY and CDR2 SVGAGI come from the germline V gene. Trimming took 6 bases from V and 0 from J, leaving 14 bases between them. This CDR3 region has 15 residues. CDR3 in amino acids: CASRTGGRANYGYTF. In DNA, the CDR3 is TGTGCCAGCAGGACAGGTGGCAGAGCTAACTATGGCTACACCTTC.

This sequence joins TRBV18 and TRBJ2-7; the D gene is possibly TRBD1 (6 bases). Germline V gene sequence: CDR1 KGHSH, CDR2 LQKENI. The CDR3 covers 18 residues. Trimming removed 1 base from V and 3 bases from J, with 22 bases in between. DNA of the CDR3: TGTGCCAGCTCACCACAGGGACACAGGATATTAGGGAGCTACGAGCAGTACTTC. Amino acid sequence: CASSPQGHRILGSYEQYF.

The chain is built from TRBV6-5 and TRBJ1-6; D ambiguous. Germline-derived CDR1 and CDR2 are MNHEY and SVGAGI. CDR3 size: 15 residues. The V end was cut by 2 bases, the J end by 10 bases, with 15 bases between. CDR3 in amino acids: CASSYRAFEESPLHF. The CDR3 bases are TGTGCCAGCAGTTACCGCGCGTTTGAGGAATCACCCCTCCACTTT.

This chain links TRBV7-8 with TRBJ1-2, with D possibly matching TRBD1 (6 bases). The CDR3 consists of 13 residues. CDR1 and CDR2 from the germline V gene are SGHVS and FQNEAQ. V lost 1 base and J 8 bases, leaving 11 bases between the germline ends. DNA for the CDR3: TGTGCCAGCAGCTTAGGGCAGGGGAAGGGCTACACCTTC. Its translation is CASSLGQGKGYTF.

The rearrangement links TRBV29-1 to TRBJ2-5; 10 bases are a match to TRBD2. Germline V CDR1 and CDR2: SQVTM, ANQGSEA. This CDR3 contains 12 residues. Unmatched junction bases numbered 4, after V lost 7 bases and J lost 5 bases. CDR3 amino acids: CSATSGVETQYF. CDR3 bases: TGCAGCGCAACTAGCGGGGTCGAGACCCAGTACTTC.